This T cell receptor (beta chain) was observed in a study of cytomegalovirus exposure and HLA in healthy donors. Notes on the study in general: Presence/absence results assume similar sequencing depth per donor, which may not hold. In a later analysis, most CMV-associated TCR beta chains appeared HLA-restricted. Later, an analysis showed that TCR beta chains associated with HLA were more clonally expanded than others that were equally common.

60 Vbeta and 13 Jbeta primers were used in PCR. Some clones are missing from TCRdb's copy, which holds only in-frame ones; the method was immunoSEQ multiplex PCR. The sample comprises 200,000 to 250,000 clones, approximately 84% of which are singletons, and 0.55% to 0.7% rests with the top ten. In its sample, this clone was seen once. Its matching antigen is unknown. With V trimmed by 6 bases and J by 9 bases, 9 bases remained unmatched. This CDR3 comprises 15 residues. Germline V gives CDR1 SGHVS, CDR2 FQNEAQ. The rearrangement uses TRBV7-8 and TRBJ2-1, with 12 nucleotides matching TRBD1. Sequencing input: PBMCs. The clonotype originates from a woman aged 40 to 49 in good health and CMV-seronegative. CDR3 amino acids: CASRVPGQGAGEQFF. The CDR3 region has the DNA TGTGCCAGCAGAGTGCCGGGACAGGGGGCCGGTGAGCAGTTCTTC.